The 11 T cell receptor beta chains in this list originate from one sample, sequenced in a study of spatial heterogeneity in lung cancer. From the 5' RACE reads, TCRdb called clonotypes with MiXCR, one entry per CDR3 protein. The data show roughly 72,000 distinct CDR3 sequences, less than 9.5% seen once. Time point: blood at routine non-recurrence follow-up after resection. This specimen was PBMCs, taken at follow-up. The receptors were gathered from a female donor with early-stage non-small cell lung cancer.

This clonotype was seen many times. The CDR3 protein is CASSPGHRTDTQYF. CDR3 bases: TGTGCCAGCAGCCCGGGACACCGCACAGATACGCAGTATTTT. The V gene is TRBV11-2, the J gene TRBJ2-3; tentative D call: TRBD1 (6 bases). Germline V CDR1 and CDR2: SGHAT, FQNNGV. V shed 5 bases and J shed 1 base, with 10 bases lying between them. This CDR3 is built from 14 residues.

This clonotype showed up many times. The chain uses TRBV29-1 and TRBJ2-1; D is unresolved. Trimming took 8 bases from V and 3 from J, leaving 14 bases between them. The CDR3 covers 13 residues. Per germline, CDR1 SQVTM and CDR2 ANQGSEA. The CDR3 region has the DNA TGCAGCTCTCGGGTACAGAACTACAATGAGCAGTTCTTC. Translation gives CSSRVQNYNEQFF.

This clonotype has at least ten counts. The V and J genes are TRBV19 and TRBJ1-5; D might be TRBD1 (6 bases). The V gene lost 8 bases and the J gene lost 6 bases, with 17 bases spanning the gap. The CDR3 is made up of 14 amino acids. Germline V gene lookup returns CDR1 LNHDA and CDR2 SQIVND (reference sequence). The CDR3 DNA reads TGTGCCAGTGGTGATCAGGGGAAAAGTCAGCCCCAGCATTTT. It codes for CASGDQGKSQPQHF.

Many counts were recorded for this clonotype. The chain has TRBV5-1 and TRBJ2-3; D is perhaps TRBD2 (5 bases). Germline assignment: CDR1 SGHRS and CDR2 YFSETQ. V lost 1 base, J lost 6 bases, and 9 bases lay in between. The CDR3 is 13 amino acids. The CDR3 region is CASSLSGLDTQYF. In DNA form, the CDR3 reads TGCGCCAGCAGCTTGTCGGGGTTGGATACGCAGTATTTT.

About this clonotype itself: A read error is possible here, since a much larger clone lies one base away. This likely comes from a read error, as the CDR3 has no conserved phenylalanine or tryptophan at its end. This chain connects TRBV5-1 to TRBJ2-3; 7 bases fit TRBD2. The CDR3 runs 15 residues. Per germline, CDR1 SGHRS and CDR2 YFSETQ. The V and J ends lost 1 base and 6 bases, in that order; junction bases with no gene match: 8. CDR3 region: CASSLYAGEPDTQYS. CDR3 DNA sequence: TGCGCCAGCAGCTTGTATGCGGGAGAGCCCGATACGCAGTATTCT.

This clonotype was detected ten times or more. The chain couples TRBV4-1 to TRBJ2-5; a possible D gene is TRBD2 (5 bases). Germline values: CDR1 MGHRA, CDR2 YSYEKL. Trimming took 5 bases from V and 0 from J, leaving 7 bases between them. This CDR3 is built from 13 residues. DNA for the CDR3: TGCGCCAGCAGCTTAGCGTACCAAGAGACCCAGTACTTC. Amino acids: CASSLAYQETQYF.

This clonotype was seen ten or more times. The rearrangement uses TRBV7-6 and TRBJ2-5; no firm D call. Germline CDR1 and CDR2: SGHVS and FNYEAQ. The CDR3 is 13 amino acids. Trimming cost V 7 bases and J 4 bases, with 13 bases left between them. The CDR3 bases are TGTGCCAGCACCCGGCAAGGGCGAGAGACCCAGTACTTC. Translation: CASTRQGRETQYF.

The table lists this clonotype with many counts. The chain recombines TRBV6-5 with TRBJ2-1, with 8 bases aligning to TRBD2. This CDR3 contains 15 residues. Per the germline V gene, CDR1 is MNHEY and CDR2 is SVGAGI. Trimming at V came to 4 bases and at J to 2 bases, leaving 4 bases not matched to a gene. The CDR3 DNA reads TGTGCCAGCAGTTTTTTTAGCGGGACCTACAATGAGCAGTTCTTC. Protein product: CASSFFSGTYNEQFF.

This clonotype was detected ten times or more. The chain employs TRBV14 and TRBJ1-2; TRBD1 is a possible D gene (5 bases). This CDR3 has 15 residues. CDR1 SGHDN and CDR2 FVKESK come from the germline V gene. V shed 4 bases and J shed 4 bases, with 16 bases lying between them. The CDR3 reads CASSPIREWLYGYTF. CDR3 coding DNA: TGTGCCAGCAGCCCAATCAGGGAATGGCTCTATGGCTACACCTTC. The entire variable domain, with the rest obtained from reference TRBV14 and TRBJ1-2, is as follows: EAGVTQFPSHSVIEKGQTVTLRCDPISGHDNLYWYRRVMGKEIKFLLHFVKESKQDESGMPNNRFLAERTGGTYSTLKVQPAELEDSGVYFCASSPIREWLYGYTFGSGTRLTVV.

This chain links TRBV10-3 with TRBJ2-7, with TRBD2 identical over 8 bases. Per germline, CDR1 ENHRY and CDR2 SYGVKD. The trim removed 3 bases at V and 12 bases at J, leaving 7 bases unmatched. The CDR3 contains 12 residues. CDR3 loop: CAISDQRGRPYF. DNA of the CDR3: TGTGCCATCAGTGACCAGCGGGGGCGTCCGTACTTC.

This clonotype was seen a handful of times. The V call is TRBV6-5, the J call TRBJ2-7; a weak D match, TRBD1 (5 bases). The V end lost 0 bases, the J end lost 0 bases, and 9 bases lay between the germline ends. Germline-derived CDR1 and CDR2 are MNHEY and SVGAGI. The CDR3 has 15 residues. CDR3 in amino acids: CASSYSGALSYEQYF. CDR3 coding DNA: TGTGCCAGCAGTTACTCAGGGGCGCTCTCCTACGAGCAGTACTTC.